This record concerns one TCR beta chain sequence. The entry originates in a study of T cells of healthy individuals. Germline V lookup: CDR1 SGHRS, CDR2 YFSETQ. The CDR3 runs 14 residues. Trimming cost V 3 bases and J 2 bases, with 11 bases left between them. From the 5' RACE reads, TCRdb called clonotypes with MiXCR, one entry per CDR3 protein. The sample shows about 57,000 distinct CDR3 sequences, 15% to 20% of them seen only once. The rearrangement uses TRBV5-1 and TRBJ2-5; D may be TRBD2 (6 bases). This sequence originates from a human donor in good health. The CDR3 DNA sequence: TGCGCCAGCAGCTCCGGGACTCCACAAGAGACCCAGTACTTC. Residues: CASSSGTPQETQYF.